These 9 T cell receptor beta chains were sequenced from one sample in a study of PD-1 blockade in classical Hodgkin lymphoma. Specified time point: cycle 4 day 1 (C4D1), after less than 7 weeks of nivolumab. Relapse after autologous stem cell transplantation occurred in every patient, and brentuximab vedotin exposure varied. The method was immunoSEQ multiplex PCR; TCRdb's version includes in-frame clones alone and lacks a portion of them. The sample includes approximately 110,000 clones, about nine tenths seen only once; the top ten take around 20%. This specimen consisted of peripheral blood mononuclear cells (PBMCs), obtained before the fourth cycle of nivolumab. The receptor set was obtained from a human donor with classical Hodgkin lymphoma.

V gene TRBV19 combines with J gene TRBJ2-7; 11 bases are a match to TRBD2. This CDR3 has 14 amino acids. CDR1 LNHDA and CDR2 SQIVND come from the germline V gene (reference sequence). J gave up 4 bases and V 5 bases, and 4 bases lay outside the gene matches. This CDR3 reads CASSPGTSGYEQYF. The DNA of the CDR3 is TGTGCCAGTAGTCCCGGGACTAGCGGATACGAGCAGTACTTC.

The V and J genes are TRBV28 and TRBJ2-2; D is unresolved. The CDR3 totals 16 residues. With 7 bases removed from V and 0 bases from J, the gap between germline ends came to 15 bases. Germline V gene lookup returns CDR1 MDHEN and CDR2 SYDVKM. The CDR3 spells CASIERYLPNTGELFF. In DNA, the CDR3 is TGTGCCAGCATCGAAAGGTATCTGCCGAACACCGGGGAGCTGTTTTTT.

This clone was picked up one time. The V gene is TRBV4-3, the J gene TRBJ1-5; D ambiguous. This CDR3 region has 15 residues. Germline lookup yields CDR1 LGHNA and CDR2 YSLEER. Trimming shortened V by 3 bases and J by 0 bases, and 9 bases separated the two germline ends. In DNA form, the CDR3 reads TGCGCCAGCAGCCAGGGTACGAGTAGCAATCAGCCCCAGCATTTT. This codes for CASSQGTSSNQPQHF.

The genes are TRBV12-5 and TRBJ2-7; 7 bases line up with TRBD2. J gave up 3 bases and V 5 bases, and 10 bases lay outside the gene matches. The V gene's germline CDR1 is LGHNT and CDR2 FRNRAP. This CDR3 contains 15 residues. The CDR3 sequence: CASGTTGLRFYEQYF. CDR3 nucleotides: TGTGCTAGTGGTACCACGGGACTACGCTTCTACGAGCAGTACTTC.

The chain recombines TRBV19 with TRBJ2-1; a weak D match, TRBD1 (5 bases). Trimming cost V 5 bases and J 7 bases, with 15 bases left between them. This CDR3 comprises 14 residues. CDR1 is LNHDA and CDR2 is SQIVND in the germline V gene (reference sequence). The CDR3: CASSQLHGANEQFF. The CDR3 DNA is TGTGCCAGTAGTCAGCTGCATGGGGCAAATGAGCAGTTCTTC.

The chain joins TRBV4-1 to TRBJ2-7; 11 bases line up with TRBD2. From germline, CDR1 is MGHRA and CDR2 YSYEKL. V dropped 2 bases and J dropped 3; count of bases not matched to a gene: 3. The CDR3 covers 15 residues. CDR3 DNA sequence: TGCGCCAGCAGCCAACCGACTAGCGGGAACTACGAGCAGTACTTC. Its protein is CASSQPTSGNYEQYF.

Only one count was recorded for this clone. The chain recombines TRBV30 with TRBJ2-7, with D unclear. V lost 0 bases and J lost 7, with 13 bases in between. This CDR3 contains 13 residues. Germline CDR1 GTSNPN, CDR2 SVGIG (reference sequence). The CDR3 region is CAWSVLGFGEQYF. CDR3 sequence (DNA): TGTGCCTGGAGTGTACTCGGGTTTGGAGAGCAGTACTTC.

CDR3 residues: CASSLGVEIETQYF. The CDR3 DNA sequence: TGTGCCAGCAGCTTAGGGGTCGAGATCGAGACCCAGTACTTC. The rearrangement joins TRBV7-2 to TRBJ2-5; no firm D call. Germline V lookup: CDR1 SGHTA, CDR2 FQGNSA. Trimming cost V 1 base and J 5 bases, with 11 bases left between them. This CDR3 is 14 amino acids long. The whole variable domain, remainder taken from reference TRBV7-2 and TRBJ2-5, is GAGVSQSPSNKVTEKGKDVELRCDPISGHTALYWYRQSLGQGLEFLIYFQGNSAPDKSGLPSDRFSAERTGGSVSTLTIQRTQQEDSAVYLCASSLGVEIETQYFGPGTRLLVL.

This chain connects TRBV30 to TRBJ2-1; perhaps TRBD1 as D (5 bases). Looked up from germline, CDR1 is GTSNPN and CDR2 is SVGIG (reference sequence). The CDR3 length is 13 residues. V dropped 3 bases and J dropped 12 bases, with 18 bases sitting between them. This chain's CDR3 is CAWRPSSGMGQFF. The CDR3 DNA reads as TGTGCCTGGAGACCATCCTCAGGGATGGGGCAGTTCTTC. Filled out from reference TRBV30 and TRBJ2-1, the complete variable domain reads SQTIHQWPATLVQPVGSPLSLECTVEGTSNPNLYWYRQAAGRGLQLLFYSVGIGQISSEVPQNLSASRPQDRQFILSSKKLLLSDSGFYLCAWRPSSGMGQFFGPGTRLTVL.